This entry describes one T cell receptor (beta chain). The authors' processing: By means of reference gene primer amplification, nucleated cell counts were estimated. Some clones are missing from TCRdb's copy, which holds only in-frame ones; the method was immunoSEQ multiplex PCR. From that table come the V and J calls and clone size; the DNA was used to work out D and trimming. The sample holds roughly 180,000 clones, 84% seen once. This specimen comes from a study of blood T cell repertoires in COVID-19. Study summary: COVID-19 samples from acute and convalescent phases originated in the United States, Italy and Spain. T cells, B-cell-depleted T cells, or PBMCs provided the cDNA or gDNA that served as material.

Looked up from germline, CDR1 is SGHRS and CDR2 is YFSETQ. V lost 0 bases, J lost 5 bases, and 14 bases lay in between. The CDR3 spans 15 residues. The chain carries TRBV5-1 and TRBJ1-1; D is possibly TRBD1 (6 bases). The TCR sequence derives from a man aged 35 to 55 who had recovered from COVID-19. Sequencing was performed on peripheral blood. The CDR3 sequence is CASSLDRGARTEAFF. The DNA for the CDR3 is TGCGCCAGCAGCTTGGATCGGGGGGCGAGAACTGAAGCTTTCTTT. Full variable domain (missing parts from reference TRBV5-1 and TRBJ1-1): KAGVTQTPRYLIKTRGQQVTLSCSPISGHRSVSWYQQTPGQGLQFLFEYFSETQRNKGNFPGRFSGRQFSNSRSEMNVSTLELGDSALYLCASSLDRGARTEAFFGQGTRLTVV.